The 27 T cell receptor beta chains listed next were all sequenced from one sample in a study of CD8 T cells in ankylosing spondylitis. MiXCR, run by TCRdb on the 5' RACE reads, gives a single entry per CDR3 protein. The sample carries some 240,000 distinct CDR3 sequences, 18% recorded once. Input material: blood, either unsorted or a sorted T cell fraction (not recorded which). These receptors were obtained from a male donor with ankylosing spondylitis or in good health (not recorded which).

The rearrangement uses TRBV2 and TRBJ2-7, with 11 bases fitting TRBD2. Losses at the gene ends were 10 bases for V and 3 bases for J; bases not matched to a gene: 5. The CDR3 spans 13 residues. In germline, CDR1 is SNHLY, CDR2 FYNNEI. The CDR3 DNA reads TGTGCCAACACCGGGACTAGCGGCTACGAGCAGTACTTC. This translates into CANTGTSGYEQYF.

The rearrangement joins TRBV19 to TRBJ2-1; D uncertain. Trimming stripped 2 bases from V and 8 bases from J, with 4 bases between. From germline, CDR1 is LNHDA and CDR2 SQIVND (reference sequence). CDR3 size: 11 residues. The CDR3 here is CASSITDEQFF. CDR3 nucleotide sequence: TGTGCCAGTAGTATAACGGATGAGCAGTTCTTC.

This clonotype was seen only a few times. The chain joins TRBV6-1 to TRBJ2-5; D ambiguous. Germline lookup yields CDR1 MNHNS and CDR2 SASEGT. Deletions cut 9 bases from V and 5 bases from J, with 28 bases between. The CDR3 runs 17 residues. DNA for the CDR3: TGTGCCAGAGGATCCGATCCGACATCTCAAGAGGTCGAGACCCAGTACTTC. Translated, it gives CARGSDPTSQEVETQYF.

This clonotype appeared many times. The chain combines TRBV27 with TRBJ2-1; no clear D. V shed 4 bases and J shed 6 bases, with 7 bases lying between them. Germline CDR1 is MNHEY and CDR2 is SMNVEV (reference sequence). This CDR3 spans 12 amino acids. The CDR3 is CASSSISNEQFF. The CDR3 nucleotides read TGTGCCAGCAGTTCCATTAGCAATGAGCAGTTCTTC.

The CDR3 region has the DNA TGTGCCAGCACCGTCCGGTTCGAAAGGGAGACCCAGTACTTC. Amino acids: CASTVRFERETQYF. The chain is built from TRBV5-6 and TRBJ2-5; the D is unclear. Looked up from germline, CDR1 is SGHDT and CDR2 is YYEEEE. Between the trimmed V and J ends, which lost 6 bases and 5 bases, there was a span of 17 bases. The CDR3 is made up of 14 amino acids.

This clonotype was counted between two and nine times. V usage is TRBV10-3 and J usage is TRBJ2-3, with D unclear. Germline CDR1 ENHRY, CDR2 SYGVKD. The CDR3 runs 15 residues. Deletions cut 3 bases from V and 4 bases from J, with 14 bases between. CDR3 nucleotides: TGTGCCATCAGTGACCCGACGGATAGCCCAGATACGCAGTATTTT. Amino acid sequence: CAISDPTDSPDTQYF.

Many counts were recorded for this clonotype. This rearrangement joins TRBV7-9 to TRBJ2-1; TRBD2 aligns across 13 bases. This CDR3 spans 17 amino acids. Germline V CDR1 and CDR2: SEHNR, FQNEAQ (reference sequence). The V segment lost 5 bases and the J segment 0 bases; nucleotides outside the gene matches: 4. CDR3 sequence: CASSPGLAGSSYNEQFF. The CDR3 nucleotides read TGTGCCAGCAGCCCGGGACTAGCGGGGAGCTCCTACAATGAGCAGTTCTTC.

The chain has TRBV11-2 and TRBJ2-1, with D perhaps matching TRBD1 (5 bases). The CDR3 extends over 15 amino acids. From germline, CDR1 is SGHAT and CDR2 FQNNGV. The germline V and J ends were trimmed by 5 bases and 4 bases, with 15 bases remaining between them. This chain's CDR3 is CASSEPLQVYNEQFF. CDR3 sequence (DNA): TGTGCCAGCAGCGAACCGTTACAGGTATACAATGAGCAGTTCTTC.

The chain joins TRBV21-1 to TRBJ2-7; TRBD1 was called by the table and not checked on the DNA. TRBV21-1 is given as a pseudogene. The CDR3 sequence is 14 residues long. The CDR3 DNA sequence: TGTGCCAGCAGCAAAGGACTCCGGGCTTACGAGCAGTACTTC. The encoded protein is CASSKGLRAYEQYF.

J is TRBJ2-5 and V is TRBV7-6, with D perhaps TRBD2 (5 bases). Trimming left V 6 bases short and J 2 bases short, with 25 bases between. Germline CDR1 and CDR2: SGHVS and FNYEAQ. The CDR3 spans 18 residues. The CDR3 reads CASRENWGSEGEQETQYF. The CDR3 DNA sequence: TGTGCCAGCAGGGAAAATTGGGGTAGCGAGGGAGAACAAGAGACCCAGTACTTC.

This clonotype has just a few counts. The chain employs TRBV11-3 and TRBJ2-1; D gene unclear. The CDR3 is 15 residues long. V gave up 4 bases and J gave up 6 bases, with 16 bases separating them. Germline V gene data show CDR1 as SGHNT and CDR2 as YENEEA. The CDR3 DNA follows: TGTGCCAGCAGCTCCACCATGGCCCCCCTCAATGAGCAGTTCTTC. Protein sequence: CASSSTMAPLNEQFF.

This clonotype was found many times. The V and J genes are TRBV29-1 and TRBJ2-1, with D tentatively TRBD2 (6 bases). V lost 3 bases and J lost 8, with 23 bases in between. CDR3 size: 16 residues. Per the germline V gene, CDR1 is SQVTM and CDR2 is ANQGSEA. CDR3 loop: CSVEGVLAPLPDEQFF. The CDR3 DNA reads as TGCAGCGTTGAGGGAGTACTAGCTCCTCTCCCCGATGAGCAGTTCTTC.

The sample holds many counts of this clonotype. This chain links TRBV27 with TRBJ2-4; D gene uncertain. This CDR3 region has 17 residues. V was pared by 0 bases and J by 0 bases, with 12 bases between. Germline V CDR1 and CDR2: MNHEY, SMNVEV (reference sequence). The CDR3 loop is CASSLSEVSLAKNIQYF. The CDR3 DNA is TGTGCCAGCAGTTTATCCGAGGTCTCCTTAGCCAAAAACATTCAGTACTTC.

The chain couples TRBV7-9 to TRBJ2-3, with TRBD2 identical over 11 bases. The CDR3 covers 15 residues. Germline assignment: CDR1 SEHNR and CDR2 FQNEAQ (reference sequence). J gave up 3 bases and V 3 bases, and 2 bases lay outside the gene matches. The CDR3 DNA sequence: TGTGCCAGCAGCTTCCTAGCGGGAGGAACAGATACGCAGTATTTT. It specifies CASSFLAGGTDTQYF.

This clonotype was seen repeatedly, ten times or more. For the CDR3, the DNA is TGCAGTGCGGGAGTCGAGCAGTACTTC. Residues: CSAGVEQYF. The genes are TRBV20-1 and TRBJ2-7; TRBD2 might be the D (5 bases). CDR1 and CDR2 from the germline V gene are DFQATT and SNEGSKA (reference sequence). The CDR3 is 9 amino acids. V lost 6 bases to trimming and J lost 6 bases, with 6 bases between them.

This clonotype was recorded many times. The V and J genes are TRBV4-2 and TRBJ2-7, with 9 nucleotides matching TRBD1. Unmatched junction bases numbered 1, after V lost 0 bases and J lost 1 base. The CDR3 has 15 amino acids. Per germline, CDR1 LGHNA and CDR2 YNFKEQ. CDR3 DNA sequence: TGTGCCAGCAGCCAAGAGGGACAGGGATCCTACGAGCAGTACTTC. Translation gives CASSQEGQGSYEQYF.

There are a few counts of this clonotype. This chain links TRBV11-2 with TRBJ2-2; 8 bases agree with TRBD2. The J segment lost 1 base and the V segment lost 0 bases, leaving 7 bases of the junction unmatched. The CDR3 totals 18 residues. Germline V gene data show CDR1 as SGHAT and CDR2 as FQNNGV. The CDR3 region is CASSLDEDGGGNTGELFF. DNA of the CDR3: TGTGCCAGCAGCTTAGATGAGGACGGGGGGGGGAACACCGGGGAGCTGTTTTTT.

The rearrangement links TRBV29-1 to TRBJ2-1; the match to TRBD2 covers 13 bases. Germline CDR1 reads SQVTM; CDR2 reads ANQGSEA. V lost 5 bases to trimming and J lost 7 bases; unmatched junction nucleotides: 5. CDR3 length: 14 residues. CDR3 DNA: TGCAGCGTTTCCGGGACTAGCGGGACTAATGAGCAGTTCTTC. Amino acid sequence: CSVSGTSGTNEQFF.

This clonotype has only a few counts. The rearrangement joins TRBV29-1 to TRBJ1-3, with no clear D. The V end lost 4 bases, the J end lost 0 bases, and 7 bases lay between the germline ends. This CDR3 is 13 amino acids long. Germline V gives CDR1 SQVTM, CDR2 ANQGSEA. The CDR3 DNA is TGCAGCGTTGCTCAGCTCTCTGGAAACACCATATATTTT. It is translated as CSVAQLSGNTIYF. Drawing the rest from reference TRBV29-1 and TRBJ1-3, the complete variable domain is SAVISQKPSRDICQRGTSLTIQCQVDSQVTMMFWYRQQPGQSLTLIATANQGSEATYESGFVIDKFPISRPNLTFSTLTVSNMSPEDSSIYLCSVAQLSGNTIYFGEGSWLTVV.

J is TRBJ2-1 and V is TRBV4-3; 12 bases fit TRBD2. CDR1 and CDR2 from the germline V gene are LGHNA and YSLEER. Trimming removed 1 base from V and 2 bases from J; junction bases left unmatched: 3. This CDR3 is 17 amino acids long. The CDR3 coding sequence is TGCGCCAGCAGCCAAGGACTAGCGGGAGCCACCTACAATGAGCAGTTCTTC. Translating gives CASSQGLAGATYNEQFF.

This clonotype was counted at least ten times. The V call is TRBV4-2, the J call TRBJ2-7, with TRBD2 matching 16 bases. Per germline, CDR1 LGHNA and CDR2 YNFKEQ. V shed 1 base, J shed 3 bases, and the junction held 6 bases outside the gene matches. The CDR3 contains 18 residues. CDR3 residues: CASSQGGGTSGRDYEQYF. In DNA form, the CDR3 reads TGTGCCAGCAGCCAAGGAGGGGGGACTAGCGGGAGGGACTACGAGCAGTACTTC.

The rearrangement joins TRBV20-1 to TRBJ2-1; the D is unclear. The CDR3 is 11 residues long. The V end lost 6 bases, the J end lost 4 bases, and 7 bases lay between the germline ends. Germline CDR1 reads DFQATT; CDR2 reads SNEGSKA (reference sequence). CDR3 sequence reads: CSAREYNEQFF. DNA of the CDR3: TGCAGTGCCCGAGAATACAATGAGCAGTTCTTC.

This clonotype was counted between two and nine times. The chain couples TRBV7-9 to TRBJ2-3; 7 nucleotides match TRBD2. The CDR3 has 15 amino acids. Per the germline V gene, CDR1 is SEHNR and CDR2 is FQNEAQ (reference sequence). The ends lost 6 bases at V and 5 bases at J; junction bases unmatched: 11. CDR3 protein: CASSLTSGTRDTQYF. In nucleotides, the CDR3 is TGTGCCAGCAGTTTAACAAGCGGGACCCGAGATACGCAGTATTTT.

This clonotype was picked up many times. The chain employs TRBV6-5 and TRBJ1-6, with 12 bases identical to TRBD1. The CDR3 totals 17 residues. J lost 7 bases, V lost 4 bases, and 8 bases had no gene match. Germline V gene sequence: CDR1 MNHEY, CDR2 SVGAGI. The CDR3 DNA sequence: TGTGCCAGCAGTTGGTGGGGACAGGGGGCGAGGAATTCACCCCTCCACTTT. Protein: CASSWWGQGARNSPLHF.

This clonotype was detected only a few times. The rearrangement links TRBV20-1 to TRBJ2-1; no definite D call. The germline CDR1 and CDR2 sequences are DFQATT and SNEGSKA (reference sequence). The CDR3 is 17 amino acids. V gave up 3 bases and J gave up 0 bases, with 18 bases separating them. The CDR3 DNA reads TGCAGTGCTAGTAAGGAGCCGTCCGAAAGCTCCTACAATGAGCAGTTCTTC. It specifies CSASKEPSESSYNEQFF.

The chain couples TRBV12-3 or TRBV12-4 to TRBJ1-6; TRBD1 is a possible D gene (5 bases). The CDR3 contains 14 residues. V was cut by 7 bases and J by 4 bases, with 11 bases left in between. CDR3 residues: CASNSGPYNSPLHF. CDR3 bases: TGTGCCAGCAATTCGGGACCGTATAATTCACCCCTCCACTTT.

This chain uses TRBV4-2 with TRBJ2-7, with D hard to call. This CDR3 spans 13 amino acids. CDR1 and CDR2 (germline): LGHNA, YNFKEQ. V was pared by 2 bases and J by 6 bases, with 11 bases between. CDR3 bases: TGTGCCAGCAGCCAACAATGGGGTGGCGAGCAGTACTTC. Its translation is CASSQQWGGEQYF.